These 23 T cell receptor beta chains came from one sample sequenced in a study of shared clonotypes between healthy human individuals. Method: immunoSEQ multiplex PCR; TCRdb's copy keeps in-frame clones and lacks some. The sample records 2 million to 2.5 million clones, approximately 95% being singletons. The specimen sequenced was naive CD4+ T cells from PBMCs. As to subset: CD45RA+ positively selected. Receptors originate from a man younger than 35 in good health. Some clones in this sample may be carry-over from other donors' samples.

The CDR3 loop reads CASNDRGRSSYEQYF. The CDR3 nucleotides read TGTGCCAGCAATGATCGGGGGCGGAGCTCCTACGAGCAGTACTTC. The chain uses TRBV6-1 and TRBJ2-7; tentatively, D is TRBD1 or TRBD2 (6 bases each). The V end lost 7 bases, the J end lost 0 bases, and 16 bases lay between the germline ends. This CDR3 has 15 amino acids. Looked up from germline, CDR1 is MNHNS and CDR2 is SASEGT.

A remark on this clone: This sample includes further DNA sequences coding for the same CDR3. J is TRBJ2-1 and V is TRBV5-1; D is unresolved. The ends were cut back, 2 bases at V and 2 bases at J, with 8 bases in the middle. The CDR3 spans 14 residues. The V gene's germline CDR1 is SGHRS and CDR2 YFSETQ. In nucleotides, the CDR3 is TGCGCCAGCAGCTTAGGCAGTACCTACAATGAGCAGTTCTTC. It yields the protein CASSLGSTYNEQFF.

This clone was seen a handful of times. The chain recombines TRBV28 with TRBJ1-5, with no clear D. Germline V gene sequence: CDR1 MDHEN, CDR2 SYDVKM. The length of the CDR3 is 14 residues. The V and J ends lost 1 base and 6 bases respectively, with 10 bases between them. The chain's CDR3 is CASSLSQPSQPQHF. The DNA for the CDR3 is TGTGCCAGCAGTTTATCCCAACCTAGTCAGCCCCAGCATTTT. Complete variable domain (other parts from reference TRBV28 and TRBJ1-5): DVKVTQSSRYLVKRTGEKVFLECVQDMDHENMFWYRQDPGLGLRLIYFSYDVKMKEKGDIPEGYSVSREKKERFSLILESASTNQTSMYLCASSLSQPSQPQHFGDGTRLSIL.

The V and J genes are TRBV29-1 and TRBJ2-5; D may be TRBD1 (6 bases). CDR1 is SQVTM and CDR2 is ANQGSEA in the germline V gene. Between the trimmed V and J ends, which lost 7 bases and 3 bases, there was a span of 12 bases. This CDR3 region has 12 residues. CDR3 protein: CSAVRGKETQYF. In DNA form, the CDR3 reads TGCAGCGCTGTCAGGGGAAAAGAGACCCAGTACTTC.

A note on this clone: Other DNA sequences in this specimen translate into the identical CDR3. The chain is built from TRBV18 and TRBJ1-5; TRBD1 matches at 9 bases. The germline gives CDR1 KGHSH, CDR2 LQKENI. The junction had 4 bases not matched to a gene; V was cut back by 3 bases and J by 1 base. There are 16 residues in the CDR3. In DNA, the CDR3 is TGTGCCAGCTCACCGCAGGGACAGGGAAGCAATCAGCCCCAGCATTTT. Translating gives CASSPQGQGSNQPQHF.

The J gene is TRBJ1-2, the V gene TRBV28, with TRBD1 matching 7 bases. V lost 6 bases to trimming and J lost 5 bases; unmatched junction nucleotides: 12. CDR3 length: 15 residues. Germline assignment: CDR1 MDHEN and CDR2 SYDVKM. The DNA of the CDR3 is TGTGCCAGCAGCTTCCCCACGACAGGGAGGTATGGCTACACCTTC. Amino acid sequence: CASSFPTTGRYGYTF.

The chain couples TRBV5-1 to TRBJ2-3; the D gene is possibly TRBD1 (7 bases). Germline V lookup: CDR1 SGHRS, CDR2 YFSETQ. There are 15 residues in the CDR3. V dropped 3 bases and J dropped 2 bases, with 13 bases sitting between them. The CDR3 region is CASSYAGGYTDTQYF. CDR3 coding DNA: TGCGCCAGCAGCTACGCAGGGGGGTACACAGATACGCAGTATTTT.

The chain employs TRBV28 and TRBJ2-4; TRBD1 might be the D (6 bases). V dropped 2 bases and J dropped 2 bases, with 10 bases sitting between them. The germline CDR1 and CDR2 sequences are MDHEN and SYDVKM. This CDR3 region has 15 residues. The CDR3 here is CASSLQGKTKNIQYF. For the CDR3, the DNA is TGTGCCAGCAGTTTACAGGGGAAAACCAAAAACATTCAGTACTTC.

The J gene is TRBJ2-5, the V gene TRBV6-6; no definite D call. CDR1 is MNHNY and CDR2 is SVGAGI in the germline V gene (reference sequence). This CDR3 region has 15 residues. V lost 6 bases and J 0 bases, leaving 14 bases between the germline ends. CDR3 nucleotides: TGTGCCAGCAGCCGTCCCCCCGAGTACCAAGAGACCCAGTACTTC. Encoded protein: CASSRPPEYQETQYF.

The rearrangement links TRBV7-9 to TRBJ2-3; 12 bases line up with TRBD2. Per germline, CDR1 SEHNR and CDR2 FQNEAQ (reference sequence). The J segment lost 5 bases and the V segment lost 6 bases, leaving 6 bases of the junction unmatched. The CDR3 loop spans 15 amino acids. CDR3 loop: CASRQLAGGGDTQYF. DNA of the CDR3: TGTGCCAGCAGACAACTAGCGGGAGGAGGAGATACGCAGTATTTT.

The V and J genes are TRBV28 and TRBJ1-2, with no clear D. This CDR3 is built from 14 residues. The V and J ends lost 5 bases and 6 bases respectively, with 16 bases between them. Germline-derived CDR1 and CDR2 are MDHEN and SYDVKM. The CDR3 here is CASSGRQMRDGYTF. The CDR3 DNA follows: TGTGCCAGCAGTGGACGACAAATGAGAGATGGCTACACCTTC.

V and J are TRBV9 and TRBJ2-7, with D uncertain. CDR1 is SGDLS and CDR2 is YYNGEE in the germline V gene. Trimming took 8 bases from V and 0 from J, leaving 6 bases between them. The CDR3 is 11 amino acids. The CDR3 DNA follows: TGTGCCAGGTACAACTCCTACGAGCAGTACTTC. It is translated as CARYNSYEQYF. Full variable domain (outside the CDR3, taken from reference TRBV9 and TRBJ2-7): DSGVTQTPKHLITATGQRVTLRCSPRSGDLSVYWYQQSLDQGLQFLIQYYNGEERAKGNILERFSAQQFPDLHSELNLSSLELGDSALYFCARYNSYEQYFGPGTRLTVT.

This chain's CDR3 is CASRRLAGKSTDTQYF. For the CDR3, the DNA is TGCGCCAGCAGGCGCTTGGCGGGAAAGAGCACAGATACGCAGTATTTT. J is TRBJ2-3 and V is TRBV4-1; perhaps TRBD2 as D (6 bases). CDR3 length: 16 residues. The V gene's germline CDR1 is MGHRA and CDR2 YSYEKL. Trimming pared 6 bases from V and 0 bases from J, leaving 16 bases between.

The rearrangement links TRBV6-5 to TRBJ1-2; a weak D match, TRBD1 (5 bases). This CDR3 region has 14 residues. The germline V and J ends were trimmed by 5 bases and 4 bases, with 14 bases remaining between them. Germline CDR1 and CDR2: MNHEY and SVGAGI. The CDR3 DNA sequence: TGTGCCAGCAGTGGTACACAGGCCCCCTATGGCTACACCTTC. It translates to CASSGTQAPYGYTF.

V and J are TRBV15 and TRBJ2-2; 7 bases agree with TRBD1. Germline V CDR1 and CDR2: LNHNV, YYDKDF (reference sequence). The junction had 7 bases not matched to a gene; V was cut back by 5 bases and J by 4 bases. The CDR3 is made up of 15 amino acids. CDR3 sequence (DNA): TGTGCCACCAGCGGACACAGGGGTGGCACCGGGGAGCTGTTTTTT. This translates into CATSGHRGGTGELFF.

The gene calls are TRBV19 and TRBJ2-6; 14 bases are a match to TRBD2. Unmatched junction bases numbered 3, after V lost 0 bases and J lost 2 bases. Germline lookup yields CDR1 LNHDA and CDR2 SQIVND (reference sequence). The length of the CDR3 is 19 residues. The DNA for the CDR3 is TGTGCCAGTAGTATAGACGCGGGACTAGCGGGAGCTGGGGCCAACGTCCTGACTTTC. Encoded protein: CASSIDAGLAGAGANVLTF.

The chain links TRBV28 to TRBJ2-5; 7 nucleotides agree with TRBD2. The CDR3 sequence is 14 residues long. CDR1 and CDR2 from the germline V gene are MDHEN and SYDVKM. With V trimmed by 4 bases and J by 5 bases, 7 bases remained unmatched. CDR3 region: CASSSGRRRETQYF. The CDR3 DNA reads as TGTGCCAGCAGTTCCGGGAGGCGTCGGGAGACCCAGTACTTC.

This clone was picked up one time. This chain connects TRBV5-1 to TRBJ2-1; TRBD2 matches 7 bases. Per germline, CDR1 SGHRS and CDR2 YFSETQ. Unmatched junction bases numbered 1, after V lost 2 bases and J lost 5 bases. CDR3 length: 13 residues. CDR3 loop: CASSFREDNEQFF. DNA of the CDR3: TGCGCCAGCAGCTTCCGGGAGGACAATGAGCAGTTCTTC.

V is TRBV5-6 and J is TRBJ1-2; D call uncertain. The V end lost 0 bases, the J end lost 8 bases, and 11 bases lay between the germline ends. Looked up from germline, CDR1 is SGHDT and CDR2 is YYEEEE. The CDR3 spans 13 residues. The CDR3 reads CASSLEAGRGYTF. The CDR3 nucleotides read TGTGCCAGCAGCTTGGAGGCGGGTCGGGGCTACACCTTC.

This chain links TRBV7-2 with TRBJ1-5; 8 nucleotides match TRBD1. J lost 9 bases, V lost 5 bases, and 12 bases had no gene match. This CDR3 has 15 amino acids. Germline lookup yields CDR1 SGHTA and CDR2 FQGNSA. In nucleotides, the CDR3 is TGTGCCAGCAGCCCCGTTTGGACAGGGAATGGGCCCCAGCATTTT. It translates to CASSPVWTGNGPQHF.

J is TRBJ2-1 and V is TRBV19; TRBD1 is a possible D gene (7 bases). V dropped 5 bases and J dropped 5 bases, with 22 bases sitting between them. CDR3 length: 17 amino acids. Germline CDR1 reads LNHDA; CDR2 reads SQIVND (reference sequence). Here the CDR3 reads CASSSRLTPGGNNEQFF. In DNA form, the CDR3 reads TGTGCCAGTAGTTCGAGACTAACCCCAGGGGGGAACAATGAGCAGTTCTTC.

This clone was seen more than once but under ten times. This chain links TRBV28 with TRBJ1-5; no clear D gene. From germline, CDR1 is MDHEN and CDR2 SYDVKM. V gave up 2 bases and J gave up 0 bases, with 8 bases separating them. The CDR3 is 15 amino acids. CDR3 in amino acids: CASSLGGDSNQPQHF. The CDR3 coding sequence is TGTGCCAGCAGTTTAGGAGGCGATAGCAATCAGCCCCAGCATTTT.

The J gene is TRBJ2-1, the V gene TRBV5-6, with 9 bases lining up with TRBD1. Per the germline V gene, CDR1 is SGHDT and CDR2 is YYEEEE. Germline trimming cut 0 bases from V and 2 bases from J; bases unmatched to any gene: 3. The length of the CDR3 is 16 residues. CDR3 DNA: TGTGCCAGCAGCTTGGCGGGACAGGGACCCTACAATGAGCAGTTCTTC. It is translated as CASSLAGQGPYNEQFF.